Listed here are 2 T cell receptor beta chains from one sample, sequenced in a study of CD8 T cells in ankylosing spondylitis (dated 2017 in TCRdb). Receptors were amplified or captured by 5' RACE. Sequencing was carried out with an Illumina HiSeq 2500. TCRdb itself trimmed the public reads at Q25 with fastp, ran MiXCR and retained productive beta chains. Records with the same CDR3 protein are collapsed into one entry carrying the most frequent genes and DNA. The sample records 230,000 or so distinct CDR3 sequences, 20% to 30% of which are singletons. The ten largest clones represent roughly 0.67% of the sample. Sequencing used blood, either unsorted or a sorted T cell fraction (not recorded which). The receptors originated from a male donor with ankylosing spondylitis or in good health (not recorded which).

This clonotype showed up many times. The chain links TRBV10-3 to TRBJ2-1; D uncertain. CDR3 length: 12 residues. V was pared by 2 bases and J by 5 bases, with 4 bases between. Germline loops: CDR1 ENHRY, CDR2 SYGVKD. The CDR3 DNA reads TGTGCCATCAGTGAGACGGACAATGAGCAGTTCTTC. It codes for CAISETDNEQFF.

V usage is TRBV3-1 and J usage is TRBJ1-6, with D hard to call. The germline V gene has CDR1 LGHDT and CDR2 YNNKEL (reference sequence). Trimming shortened V by 1 base and J by 9 bases, and 13 bases separated the two germline ends. This CDR3 region has 15 residues. The CDR3 sequence is CASSQGLADGSPLHF. The CDR3 DNA reads as TGTGCCAGCAGCCAAGGGTTGGCAGACGGTTCACCCCTCCACTTT.